This T cell receptor (beta chain) stems from a study of blood T cell repertoires in COVID-19. Looking at the study overall: T cells, B-cell-depleted T cells, or PBMCs supplied cDNA or gDNA.

The Seattle patients joined while their infection was active and were tracked longitudinally afterward. The CDR3 runs to 13 residues. Germline CDR1 and CDR2: MGHRA and YSYEKL. V was trimmed by 3 bases and J by 5 bases, leaving 10 bases between them. As handled by the study authors: Estimated nucleated cell counts came from reference gene primer amplification. The method was immunoSEQ multiplex PCR; TCRdb's version includes in-frame clones alone and lacks a portion of them. That table furnishes V, J and clone size, whereas the DNA furnished D and trimming. This sample carries over 75,000 clones, about 90% of them seen once, and the ten largest clones take 2.1%. This clone came up once.

The gene calls are TRBV4-1 and TRBJ1-2; D perhaps matches TRBD1 (5 bases). Sequencing was performed on peripheral blood. The clonotype comes from a man in his forties or fifties with COVID-19, enrolled during active disease. The CDR3 coding sequence is TGCGCCAGCAGCCATAGACAGTATTATGGCTACACCTTC. Its translation: CASSHRQYYGYTF.